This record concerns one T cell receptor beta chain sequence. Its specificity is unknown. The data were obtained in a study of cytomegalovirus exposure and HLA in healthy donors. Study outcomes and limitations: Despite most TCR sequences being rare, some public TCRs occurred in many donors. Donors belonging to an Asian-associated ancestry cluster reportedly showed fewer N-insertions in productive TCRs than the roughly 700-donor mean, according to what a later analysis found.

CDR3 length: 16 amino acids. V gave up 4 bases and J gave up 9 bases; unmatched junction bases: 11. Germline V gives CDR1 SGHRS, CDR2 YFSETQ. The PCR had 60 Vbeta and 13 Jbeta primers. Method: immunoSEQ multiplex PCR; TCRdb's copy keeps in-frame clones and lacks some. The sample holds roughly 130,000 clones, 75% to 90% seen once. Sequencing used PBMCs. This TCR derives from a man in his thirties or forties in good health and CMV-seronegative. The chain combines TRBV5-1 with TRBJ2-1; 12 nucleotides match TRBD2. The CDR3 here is CASSPGQTSGSSEQFF. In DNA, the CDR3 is TGCGCCAGCAGCCCGGGACAGACTAGCGGGAGTTCTGAGCAGTTCTTC.